Each of the 8 T cell receptor beta chains below was sequenced from the same sample in a study of CD8 T cells in ankylosing spondylitis. Each CDR3 protein gets one entry after TCRdb re-called the 5' RACE reads with MiXCR. The sample has 300,000 to 350,000 distinct CDR3 sequences, roughly 10% seen once; the top ten hold roughly 9.2%. The sample comprised blood, either unsorted or a sorted T cell fraction (not recorded which). Receptor source: a female donor with ankylosing spondylitis or in good health (not recorded which).

This clonotype was seen at least ten times. The V and J genes are TRBV10-3 and TRBJ2-1, with D possibly matching TRBD1 (5 bases). Trimming stripped 0 bases from V and 4 bases from J, with 10 bases between. This CDR3 is 15 amino acids long. Germline V gives CDR1 ENHRY, CDR2 SYGVKD. The CDR3 loop is CAISESGHAYNEQFF. CDR3 nucleotide sequence: TGTGCCATCAGTGAGTCAGGACACGCATACAATGAGCAGTTCTTC.

With respect to this clonotype: This may come from a read error, since a much larger clone is one base off. The conserved final phenylalanine or tryptophan is absent from the CDR3, which likely points to a read error. The chain uses TRBV20-1 and TRBJ2-5; 12 nucleotides align to TRBD2. Germline lookup yields CDR1 DFQATT and CDR2 SNEGSKA (reference sequence). J lost 5 bases, V lost 6 bases, and 10 bases had no gene match. The CDR3 contains 15 residues. The CDR3 nucleotides read TGCAGTGCCCTGACTAGCGGGAGATCTCTGGAGACCCAGTACTTG. As protein: CSALTSGRSLETQYL.

This sequence joins TRBV12-3 or TRBV12-4 and TRBJ1-1; D may be TRBD1 (6 bases). Trimming pared 3 bases from V and 4 bases from J, leaving 18 bases between. This CDR3 spans 16 amino acids. This CDR3 reads CASSFSPVRGGTEAFF. The CDR3 coding sequence is TGTGCCAGCAGTTTCTCCCCCGTCAGGGGAGGCACTGAAGCTTTCTTT.

This clonotype was seen repeatedly, ten times or more. The CDR3 nucleotides are TGTGCCACCAGTGAGAGGACCACCCAAGAGACCCAGTACTTC. Translation: CATSERTTQETQYF. The chain links TRBV24-1 to TRBJ2-5; D gene ambiguous. The V gene lost 4 bases and the J gene lost 1 base, with 9 bases spanning the gap. CDR1 and CDR2 from the germline V gene are KGHDR and SFDVKD. The CDR3 runs to 14 residues.

The chain is built from TRBV24-1 and TRBJ2-1; D possibly corresponds to TRBD2 (7 bases). In germline, CDR1 is KGHDR, CDR2 SFDVKD. V dropped 6 bases and J dropped 6 bases, with 14 bases sitting between them. This CDR3 is 14 amino acids long. In DNA form, the CDR3 reads TGTGCCACCAGTCGGGGGGCGATTCCCAATGAGCAGTTCTTC. Translation: CATSRGAIPNEQFF.

The table lists this clonotype with many counts. The genes are TRBV6-1 and TRBJ2-1, with a tentative D call TRBD1 (7 bases). Germline V lookup: CDR1 MNHNS, CDR2 SASEGT. The CDR3 spans 12 residues. With 6 bases removed from V and 8 bases from J, the gap between germline ends came to 11 bases. The CDR3 DNA follows: TGTGCCAGCAGAGACAGGGACTATGAGCAGTTCTTC. The encoded protein is CASRDRDYEQFF.

This clonotype was found many times. The gene calls are TRBV28 and TRBJ1-6, with D uncertain. Germline CDR1 MDHEN, CDR2 SYDVKM. V lost 7 bases, J lost 0 bases, and 10 bases lay in between. The CDR3 is 15 residues long. CDR3 DNA sequence: TGTGCCAGCACGCAGACGAGCTCCTATAATTCACCCCTCCACTTT. This gives the protein CASTQTSSYNSPLHF.

This clonotype was observed at least ten times. V is TRBV7-9 and J is TRBJ1-4; 7 nucleotides agree with TRBD1. V was pared by 6 bases and J by 12 bases, with 19 bases of the junction left unmatched. CDR3 length equals 16 residues. Germline values: CDR1 SEHNR, CDR2 FQNEAQ (reference sequence). Here the CDR3 DNA reads TGTGCCAGCAGATTGACCACAGGGGCCCTTTTCGGGGAACTGTTTTTT. It translates to CASRLTTGALFGELFF.